A single sample is the source of the 27 T cell receptor beta chains below, sequenced in a study of T cells after yellow fever vaccination. TCRdb processed the 5' RACE reads anew with MiXCR; each CDR3 protein has one entry. In the table there are about 320,000 distinct CDR3 sequences, 3.5% to 5% of which are singletons. The material was PBMCs, obtained 15 days after the yellow fever booster vaccination. These TCRs come from a man between 18 and 29 years old who received the YFV17D yellow fever vaccine.

This clonotype was counted ten times or more. The chain is built from TRBV20-1 and TRBJ2-1; D perhaps matches TRBD2 (5 bases). The ends were cut back, 2 bases at V and 8 bases at J, with 10 bases in the middle. The CDR3 loop spans 12 amino acids. Germline-derived CDR1 and CDR2 are DFQATT and SNEGSKA (reference sequence). The CDR3 is CSARLSGYEQFF. CDR3 nucleotides: TGCAGTGCTAGATTGAGCGGCTATGAGCAGTTCTTC.

This clonotype was detected a few times. The V gene is TRBV6-6, the J gene TRBJ1-1; no definite D call. Germline V gene lookup returns CDR1 MNHNY and CDR2 SVGAGI (reference sequence). The V end was cut by 8 bases, the J end by 3 bases, with 4 bases between. The CDR3 totals 10 residues. CDR3 bases: TGTGCCAGCGGGGACACTGAAGCTTTCTTT. As protein: CASGDTEAFF.

This clonotype appeared a few times. The rearrangement joins TRBV20-1 to TRBJ1-6; D ambiguous. The V gene lost 0 bases and the J gene lost 4 bases, with 10 bases spanning the gap. The germline CDR1 and CDR2 sequences are DFQATT and SNEGSKA (reference sequence). The CDR3 has 15 residues. The CDR3 reads CSAREPVNYNSPLHF. Here the CDR3 DNA reads TGCAGTGCTAGAGAACCGGTCAATTATAATTCACCCCTCCACTTT.

The V and J genes are TRBV15 and TRBJ1-2; TRBD1 agrees at 7 bases. CDR1 and CDR2 (germline): LNHNV, YYDKDF (reference sequence). The V segment lost 0 bases and the J segment 1 base; nucleotides outside the gene matches: 14. The CDR3 has 19 amino acids. CDR3 sequence reads: CATSRDETGTERVNYGYTF. The CDR3 DNA reads TGTGCCACCAGCAGAGACGAGACCGGGACAGAAAGGGTTAACTATGGCTACACCTTC.

This clonotype showed up many times. This rearrangement joins TRBV20-1 to TRBJ2-2; D tentatively reads TRBD1 or TRBD2 (5 bases each). CDR1 is DFQATT and CDR2 is SNEGSKA in the germline V gene (reference sequence). The CDR3 runs 14 residues. Trimming stripped 5 bases from V and 3 bases from J, with 13 bases between. Here the CDR3 reads CSARDPSHTGELFF. CDR3 coding DNA: TGCAGTGCTCGGGACCCCTCCCACACCGGGGAGCTGTTTTTT.

This clonotype was picked up a small number of times. The CDR3 DNA follows: TGTGCCAGCGAGGCACAGCTCAATCAGCCCCAGCATTTT. Amino acids: CASEAQLNQPQHF. This sequence joins TRBV12-3 or TRBV12-4 and TRBJ1-5; D gene ambiguous. This CDR3 has 13 residues. V lost 8 bases and J 3 bases, leaving 11 bases between the germline ends.

The rearrangement links TRBV20-1 to TRBJ2-5, with 14 bases aligning to TRBD2. Trimming removed 6 bases from V and 7 bases from J; junction bases left unmatched: 4. CDR3 size: 13 residues. The V gene's germline CDR1 is DFQATT and CDR2 SNEGSKA (reference sequence). In DNA form, the CDR3 reads TGCAGTGCCCCGACTAGCGGGGGGGGGACCCAGTACTTC. Translating it yields CSAPTSGGGTQYF.

The sample holds many counts of this clonotype. The rearrangement links TRBV7-8 to TRBJ1-2, with D perhaps matching TRBD1 (5 bases). The CDR3 sequence is 14 residues long. Looked up from germline, CDR1 is SGHVS and CDR2 is FQNEAQ. Trimming shortened V by 4 bases and J by 7 bases, and 16 bases separated the two germline ends. CDR3 sequence: CASSSWGEVFGYTF. In DNA form, the CDR3 reads TGTGCCAGCAGCTCGTGGGGGGAAGTTTTTGGCTACACCTTC.

This clonotype was seen ten or more times. In nucleotides, the CDR3 is TGTGCCAGCAGCGCCAGCAGCTACACAGATACGCAGTATTTT. This encodes CASSASSYTDTQYF. The chain employs TRBV9 and TRBJ2-3; D not certain. The CDR3 spans 14 residues. The germline V gene encodes CDR1 SGDLS and CDR2 YYNGEE. V was trimmed by 3 bases and J by 2 bases, leaving 10 bases between them. Variable domain in full (rest from reference TRBV9 and TRBJ2-3): DSGVTQTPKHLITATGQRVTLRCSPRSGDLSVYWYQQSLDQGLQFLIQYYNGEERAKGNILERFSAQQFPDLHSELNLSSLELGDSALYFCASSASSYTDTQYFGPGTRLTVL.

This clonotype was detected a few times. The gene calls are TRBV7-6 and TRBJ2-7; no clear D gene. Trimming pared 5 bases from V and 1 base from J, leaving 9 bases between. Germline CDR1 and CDR2: SGHVS and FNYEAQ. The length of the CDR3 is 13 residues. The CDR3 coding sequence is TGTGCCAGCAGCCCCGTCTTTTCCTACGAGCAGTACTTC. Residues: CASSPVFSYEQYF.

This clonotype has a count of ten or more. The V and J genes are TRBV7-3 and TRBJ1-5; D might be TRBD1 (5 bases). V was shortened by 10 bases and J by 1 base, with 11 bases between the two germline ends. CDR3 length equals 13 residues. CDR1 is SGHTA and CDR2 is FQGTGA in the germline V gene. The CDR3 is CATGPGSNQPQHF. DNA for the CDR3: TGTGCCACTGGCCCAGGGAGCAATCAGCCCCAGCATTTT.

This chain joins TRBV7-2 and TRBJ2-3; the D gene is possibly TRBD2 (7 bases). V lost 0 bases and J 3 bases, leaving 13 bases between the germline ends. The germline gives CDR1 SGHTA, CDR2 FQGNSA. This CDR3 has 16 residues. The CDR3 region is CASSLAKGGNTDTQYF. CDR3 nucleotides: TGTGCCAGCAGCTTAGCAAAGGGGGGGAATACAGATACGCAGTATTTT. Looking up the rest from reference TRBV7-2 and TRBJ2-3 gives the full variable domain: GAGVSQSPSNKVTEKGKDVELRCDPISGHTALYWYRQSLGQGLEFLIYFQGNSAPDKSGLPSDRFSAERTGGSVSTLTIQRTQQEDSAVYLCASSLAKGGNTDTQYFGPGTRLTVL.

This clonotype was detected ten times or more. The chain combines TRBV12-3 or TRBV12-4 with TRBJ1-3; D remains ambiguous. The CDR3 sequence is 16 residues long. Trimming left V 6 bases short and J 2 bases short, with 17 bases between. CDR3 region: CASSLSPWSAGNTIYF. DNA for the CDR3: TGTGCCAGCAGCCTGAGCCCATGGTCCGCTGGAAACACCATATATTTT.

This chain links TRBV7-2 with TRBJ1-2; D not resolved. V was cut by 1 base and J by 7 bases, with 10 bases left in between. This CDR3 region has 13 residues. Looked up from germline, CDR1 is SGHTA and CDR2 is FQGNSA. The CDR3 loop is CASSLGLYGGYTF. CDR3 sequence (DNA): TGTGCCAGCAGCTTAGGTCTCTACGGTGGCTACACCTTC.

This sequence joins TRBV4-3 and TRBJ2-7; D uncertain. CDR1 and CDR2 (germline): LGHNA, YSLEER. CDR3 length: 12 amino acids. This chain's CDR3 is CASSQVQPTFWV. DNA of the CDR3: TGCGCCAGCAGCCAAGTACAGCCGACCTTCTGGGTC.

The rearrangement joins TRBV24-1 to TRBJ1-5; D gene unclear. CDR1 and CDR2 from the germline V gene are KGHDR and SFDVKD. The CDR3 extends over 13 amino acids. Deletions cut 7 bases from V and 5 bases from J, with 11 bases between. CDR3 protein: CATRSDGDQPQHF. The CDR3 DNA reads as TGTGCCACCAGGTCGGACGGCGATCAGCCCCAGCATTTT.

This clonotype was seen repeatedly, ten times or more. The V call is TRBV4-1, the J call TRBJ1-1; D remains ambiguous. The V end lost 1 base, the J end lost 6 bases, and 6 bases lay between the germline ends. The CDR3 contains 12 residues. Germline CDR1 and CDR2: MGHRA and YSYEKL. DNA for the CDR3: TGCGCCAGCAGCCAAGGAGGCCCTGAAGCTTTCTTT. Translated, it gives CASSQGGPEAFF.

This clonotype was recorded a few times. The chain couples TRBV3-1 to TRBJ1-2; possible D gene TRBD1, 6 bases. Deletions cut 3 bases from V and 4 bases from J, with 12 bases between. CDR1 is LGHDT and CDR2 is YNNKEL in the germline V gene (reference sequence). The CDR3 runs 14 residues. The CDR3 DNA follows: TGTGCCAGCAGCCAGTACAGGGCCAGCTATGGCTACACCTTC. It yields the protein CASSQYRASYGYTF.

This clonotype showed up many times. The chain is built from TRBV4-3 and TRBJ1-1; D call uncertain. CDR3 size: 14 residues. Germline lookup yields CDR1 LGHNA and CDR2 YSLEER. Trimming took off 1 base at V and 3 bases at J, with 9 bases between the two ends. CDR3 nucleotides: TGCGCCAGCAGCCAAGTCGGAGAGGACACTGAAGCTTTCTTT. Amino acid sequence: CASSQVGEDTEAFF.

This clonotype was picked up many times. V gene TRBV4-1 combines with J gene TRBJ1-2; 8 bases line up with TRBD1. V was pared by 0 bases and J by 2 bases, with 5 bases of the junction left unmatched. Germline V CDR1 and CDR2: MGHRA, YSYEKL. This CDR3 has 16 amino acids. The CDR3 DNA reads TGCGCCAGCAGCCAAGATCGAAGGACAGGGAACTATGGCTACACCTTC. This gives the protein CASSQDRRTGNYGYTF.

V and J are TRBV7-2 and TRBJ1-4, with D possibly being TRBD1 (5 bases). The CDR3 runs to 17 residues. V lost 1 base and J lost 4, with 16 bases in between. Germline V gene sequence: CDR1 SGHTA, CDR2 FQGNSA. For the CDR3, the DNA is TGTGCCAGCAGCTTAGTATATGGGACCGAGTATAATGAAAAACTGTTTTTT. Translation gives CASSLVYGTEYNEKLFF.

The chain has TRBV2 and TRBJ1-5; no firm D call. This CDR3 has 14 residues. Trimming cost V 4 bases and J 3 bases, with 10 bases left between them. Germline assignment: CDR1 SNHLY and CDR2 FYNNEI. This CDR3 reads CASSASRNNQPQHF. In nucleotides, the CDR3 is TGTGCCAGCAGTGCGTCCCGGAACAATCAGCCCCAGCATTTT.

This clonotype was observed a few times. The gene calls are TRBV12-3 or TRBV12-4 and TRBJ2-1; D is perhaps TRBD1 (6 bases). Trimming stripped 6 bases from V and 2 bases from J, with 11 bases between. The CDR3 length is 14 residues. The CDR3 reads CASSKDRTYNEQFF. For the CDR3, the DNA is TGTGCCAGCAGCAAGGACAGAACCTACAATGAGCAGTTCTTC.

This clonotype has only a few counts. As DNA, the CDR3 is TGTGCCAGCAGCTTAGCGCCTAGGGGCTACACCTTC. It specifies CASSLAPRGYTF. This rearrangement joins TRBV7-2 to TRBJ1-2; D is uncertain. In germline, CDR1 is SGHTA, CDR2 FQGNSA. V was cut by 0 bases and J by 8 bases, with 7 bases left in between. The CDR3 totals 12 residues.

This clonotype has a count of ten or more. The chain uses TRBV5-1 and TRBJ2-3; 9 positions match TRBD2. The germline V gene has CDR1 SGHRS and CDR2 YFSETQ. This CDR3 region has 15 residues. V shed 3 bases, J shed 0 bases, and the junction held 2 bases outside the gene matches. CDR3 DNA: TGCGCCAGCAGCTCCCTAGCGGGGAGCACAGATACGCAGTATTTT. As protein: CASSSLAGSTDTQYF.

This clonotype was detected ten times or more. The chain is built from TRBV5-1 and TRBJ2-3, with 7 bases identical to TRBD2. The V and J ends lost 3 bases and 6 bases, in that order; junction bases with no gene match: 7. The CDR3 extends over 14 amino acids. The germline CDR1 and CDR2 sequences are SGHRS and YFSETQ. CDR3 loop: CASSSTGLEDTQYF. CDR3 coding DNA: TGCGCCAGCAGCTCAACAGGACTAGAGGATACGCAGTATTTT.

The chain has TRBV7-9 and TRBJ1-6, with unresolved D. CDR1 and CDR2 from the germline V gene are SEHNR and FQNEAQ (reference sequence). The V gene lost 1 base and the J gene lost 0 bases, with 10 bases spanning the gap. CDR3 length equals 17 residues. Here the CDR3 reads CASSLGRGSSYNSPLHF. In nucleotides, the CDR3 is TGTGCCAGCAGCTTAGGACGAGGGAGCTCCTATAATTCACCCCTCCACTTT. The complete variable domain, with remaining parts taken from reference TRBV7-9 and TRBJ1-6, reads DTGVSQNPRHKITKRGQNVTFRCDPISEHNRLYWYRQTLGQGPEFLTYFQNEAQLEKSRLLSDRFSAERPKGSFSTLEIQRTEQGDSAMYLCASSLGRGSSYNSPLHFGNGTRLTVT.